This T cell receptor (beta chain) stems from a study of T cell responses to AZD1222 COVID-19 vaccine. Whole-study results and caveats: Nearly half of the spike-specific TCRs reportedly recognize variant regions that carry no mutations. The study sampled repertoires only after the peak T cell response.

Pooling of second doses given at about 4 or about 12 weeks was done. A note on this clone: Its specificity is not known.

This CDR3 has 12 residues. Trimming removed 2 bases from V and 4 bases from J, with 5 bases in between. Germline V gives CDR1 KGHSH, CDR2 LQKENI. Produced via immunoSEQ multiplex PCR; TCRdb's table is partial and in-frame only. The sample lists 160,000 or so clones; roughly 94% were seen once. The chain has TRBV18 and TRBJ1-1; D call uncertain. This material consisted of peripheral blood, taken 28 days after the second AZD1222 dose. The origin of this receptor is an adult who received the AZD1222 COVID-19 vaccine. CDR3 coding DNA: TGTGCCAGCTCACCAAGTGTCACTGAAGCTTTCTTT. Translation gives CASSPSVTEAFF. Based on the CDR3 plus reference TRBV18 and TRBJ1-1, the full variable domain is NAGVMQNPRHLVRRRGQEARLRCSPMKGHSHVYWYRQLPEEGLKFMVYLQKENIIDESGMPKERFSAEFPKEGPSILRIQQVVRGDSAAYFCASSPSVTEAFFGQGTRLTVV.